Included here is one T cell receptor (beta chain) sequence, with context. Its antigen is unknown. This sample is part of a study of T cell responses to AZD1222 COVID-19 vaccine. Background on the study: Researchers grouped second doses given at about 4 or about 12 weeks into one pool.

TCRdb's table, derived via immunoSEQ multiplex PCR, lists solely in-frame clones and lacks some. The table has approximately 120,000 clones, 90% seen once. Broader study findings: Unmutated variant regions are reportedly the target of nearly half of TCRs that are spike-specific. Spike-specific TCR breadth and depth grew following two AZD1222 doses.

The V and J ends lost 0 bases and 5 bases respectively, with 11 bases between them. The CDR3 contains 15 residues. Germline V gene sequence: CDR1 GTSNPN, CDR2 SVGIG (reference sequence). The sequence was obtained from an adult in good health. Sequenced here: peripheral blood, sampled on day 0 of AZD1222 vaccination. The chain uses TRBV30 and TRBJ1-6; a weak D match, TRBD1 (5 bases). CDR3 DNA: TGTGCCTGGAGTGTACCGGACATTGATAATTCACCCCTCCACTTT. Translating gives CAWSVPDIDNSPLHF.